The 4 T cell receptor beta chains given below trace back to one sample, sequenced in a study of technical replicates of blood from a handful of donors. The table came from immunoSEQ multiplex PCR; TCRdb's copy has only in-frame clones and leaves some out. The table lists about 80,000 clones, about 97% of them singletons. The sequenced sample was T cells isolated from PBMCs. The receptors stem from a human donor in good health.

The V call is TRBV30, the J call TRBJ1-2; D may be TRBD1 (6 bases). The V end lost 2 bases, the J end lost 5 bases, and 24 bases lay between the germline ends. The CDR3 is 17 amino acids. In germline, CDR1 is GTSNPN, CDR2 SVGIG (reference sequence). This CDR3 is CAWSPWGGAGFFYGYTF. CDR3 nucleotide sequence: TGTGCCTGGAGTCCCTGGGGGGGGGCAGGCTTCTTTTATGGCTACACCTTC.

The V call is TRBV29-1, the J call TRBJ1-2; maybe TRBD1 (6 bases). This CDR3 is built from 14 residues. V was cut by 6 bases and J by 6 bases, with 20 bases left in between. Per the germline V gene, CDR1 is SQVTM and CDR2 is ANQGSEA. The CDR3 protein is CSVGQGFLYNGYTF. DNA of the CDR3: TGCAGCGTCGGTCAGGGGTTTCTCTATAATGGCTACACCTTC.

The V and J genes are TRBV28 and TRBJ2-7; 13 bases fit TRBD2. The ends lost 6 bases at V and 0 bases at J; junction bases unmatched: 11. The CDR3 length is 18 residues. Germline CDR1 and CDR2: MDHEN and SYDVKM. CDR3 nucleotide sequence: TGTGCCAGCAGCTGGACTAGCGGGAGAGCCGACAACTCCTACGAGCAGTACTTC. It is translated as CASSWTSGRADNSYEQYF.

The genes are TRBV7-7 and TRBJ2-1, with 15 bases that match TRBD2. Trimming cost V 1 base and J 7 bases; bases outside gene matches: 2. From germline, CDR1 is SSHAT and CDR2 FNYEAQ (reference sequence). This CDR3 comprises 16 residues. CDR3 sequence reads: CASSLDGTSGRNEQFF. CDR3 bases: TGTGCCAGCAGCTTAGATGGGACTAGCGGGAGGAATGAGCAGTTCTTC.